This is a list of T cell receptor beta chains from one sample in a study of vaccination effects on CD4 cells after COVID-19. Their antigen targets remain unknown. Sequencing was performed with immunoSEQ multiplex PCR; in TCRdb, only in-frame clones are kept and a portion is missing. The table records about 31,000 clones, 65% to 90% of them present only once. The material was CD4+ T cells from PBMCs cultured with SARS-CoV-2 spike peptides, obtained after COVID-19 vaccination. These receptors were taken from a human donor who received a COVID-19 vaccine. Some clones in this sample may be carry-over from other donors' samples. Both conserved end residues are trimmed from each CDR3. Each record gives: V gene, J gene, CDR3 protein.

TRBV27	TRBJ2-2	ASSLSPGQGAIGELF
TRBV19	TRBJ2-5	ASRSGGKETQY
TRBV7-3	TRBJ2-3	ATSKGASSDTQY
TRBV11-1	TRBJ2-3	ASTDGLGDTQY
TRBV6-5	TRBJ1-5	ASSYSSGEIQH
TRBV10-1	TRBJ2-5	ASSEGLGETQY
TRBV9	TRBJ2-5	ASSAQSQETQY
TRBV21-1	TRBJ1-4	ASSKRFVANEKLF
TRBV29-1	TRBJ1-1	SVEATHPGGEAF
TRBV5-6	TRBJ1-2	ASSEDYGYT
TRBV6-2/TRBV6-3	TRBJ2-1	ASRPPGRSGGHNEQF
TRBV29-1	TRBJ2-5	SVSPTGYQETQY
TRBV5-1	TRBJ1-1	ASSLAGQNTEAF
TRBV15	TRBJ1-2	ATSREQVYGYT
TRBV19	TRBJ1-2	ASSIGAGSYGYT
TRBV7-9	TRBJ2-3	ASSPRGGGGGTDTQY
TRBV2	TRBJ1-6	ASSVDTGPLH
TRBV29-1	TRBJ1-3	SVLTGSGNTIY
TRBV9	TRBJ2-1	ASRRGTGSYNEQF
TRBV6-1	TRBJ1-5	ASSEAPGSSNQPQH
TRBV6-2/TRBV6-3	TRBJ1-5	ASSGGGGGNQPQH
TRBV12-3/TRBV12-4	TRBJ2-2	AGGQGTGELF
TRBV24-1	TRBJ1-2	ATQAGPNANYGYT
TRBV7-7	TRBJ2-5	ASSFGQRETQY
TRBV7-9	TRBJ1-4	ASSLGQGNEKLF
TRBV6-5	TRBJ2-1	ASSYSSGGYNEQF
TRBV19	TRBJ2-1	ASSISGPGLTLDNEQF
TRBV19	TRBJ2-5	ASSTGTSTGETQY
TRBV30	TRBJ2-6	AWSKKKLSLPQSLGANVLT
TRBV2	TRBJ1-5	ASRQGASQPQH
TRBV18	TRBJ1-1	ASSPNLEWDTEAF
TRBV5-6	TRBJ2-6	ASSLAPGGANVLT